The sequence of this T cell receptor beta chain was determined in a study of control samples from healthy donors and cancer patients. Measured with immunoSEQ multiplex PCR; TCRdb has only the in-frame clones, and not every one. The sample consists of 50,000 or so clones, roughly 95% of them appearing once. The V gene lost 3 bases and the J gene lost 0 bases, with 8 bases spanning the gap. Germline CDR1 MNHEY, CDR2 SMNVEV (reference sequence). CDR3 length: 14 amino acids. Sample: blood. The chain combines TRBV27 with TRBJ1-1, with D maybe TRBD1 (5 bases). This receptor was taken from a woman under 30 in good health. CDR3 bases: TGTGCCAGCAGTTTTGCAGGGATGAACACTGAAGCTTTCTTT. It translates to CASSFAGMNTEAFF.